One and the same sample provided the 10 T cell receptor beta chains below, sequenced in a study of T cells in Graves' hyperthyroidism and ophthalmopathy. Amplification of TCR beta CDR3 regions used RNA as the template. In the first-round RT-PCR of the TCR CDR3, the HTBI primer set was used. TCRdb passed the multiplex PCR reads through MiXCR, listing each CDR3 protein once. The profile shows around 500,000 distinct CDR3 sequences, around an eighth of them singletons. Material for sequencing was blood. Source of these receptors: a young woman with Graves' hyperthyroidism.

This clonotype was seen a few times. The chain has TRBV7-9 and TRBJ1-3, with D maybe TRBD1 (5 bases). The CDR3 runs 16 residues. Trimming shortened V by 3 bases and J by 0 bases, and 12 bases separated the two germline ends. Germline CDR1 SEHNR, CDR2 FQNEAQ (reference sequence). CDR3 protein: CASSFIGAISGNTIYF. CDR3 nucleotides: TGTGCCAGCAGCTTTATCGGGGCCATCTCTGGAAACACCATATATTTT. The complete variable domain, with remaining parts taken from reference TRBV7-9 and TRBJ1-3, reads DTGVSQNPRHKITKRGQNVTFRCDPISEHNRLYWYRQTLGQGPEFLTYFQNEAQLEKSRLLSDRFSAERPKGSFSTLEIQRTEQGDSAMYLCASSFIGAISGNTIYFGEGSWLTVV.

At least ten counts were recorded for this clonotype. J is TRBJ2-5 and V is TRBV24-1; 9 nucleotides agree with TRBD2. The CDR3 is 15 amino acids. The germline V gene has CDR1 KGHDR and CDR2 SFDVKD. After removal of 7 bases from V and 5 bases from J, the junction contained 10 bases not matched to a gene. CDR3 DNA: TGTGCCACCAGCCATAGCGGGAGCACCGGGGAGACCCAGTACTTC. It translates to CATSHSGSTGETQYF.

There are many counts of this clonotype. The V gene is TRBV7-2, the J gene TRBJ1-6, with 8 bases fitting TRBD1. The CDR3 is 18 amino acids. Germline V CDR1 and CDR2: SGHTA, FQGNSA. The trim removed 1 base at V and 9 bases at J, leaving 14 bases unmatched. CDR3 residues: CASSLGLGRGQEGSPLHF. CDR3 nucleotide sequence: TGTGCCAGCAGCTTAGGACTTGGCAGGGGGCAGGAAGGTTCACCCCTCCACTTT.

This clonotype was observed at least ten times. The chain combines TRBV11-3 with TRBJ2-4, with D possibly being TRBD1 (6 bases). The V gene lost 5 bases and the J gene lost 0 bases, with 14 bases spanning the gap. This CDR3 contains 16 residues. Germline V CDR1 and CDR2: SGHNT, YENEEA. CDR3 sequence: CASSPPDSLAKNIQYF. CDR3 in DNA: TGTGCCAGCAGCCCGCCGGACAGCTTAGCCAAAAACATTCAGTACTTC.

This clonotype was observed at least ten times. DNA of the CDR3: TGCAGCGTTGGCCCAGGACTCCCTGAAGCTTTCTTT. Translating gives CSVGPGLPEAFF. J is TRBJ1-1 and V is TRBV29-1, with D unresolved. Germline assignment: CDR1 SQVTM and CDR2 ANQGSEA. Trimming shortened V by 4 bases and J by 6 bases, and 12 bases separated the two germline ends. The CDR3 totals 12 residues.

Note on this clonotype: Sequence at one end of the junction differs from germline and may be a read error. The genes are TRBV6-1 and TRBJ2-7; 9 bases agree with TRBD2. The CDR3 totals 12 residues. Germline-derived CDR1 and CDR2 are MNHNS and SASEGT. Here the CDR3 DNA reads TGTGTCAGCAGCATGACTAGCGGCCCGCAGTACTTC. Translated, it gives CVSSMTSGPQYF.

This clonotype was counted ten times or more. J is TRBJ1-5 and V is TRBV28; D is unclear. The CDR3 sequence is 13 residues long. V dropped 6 bases and J dropped 4 bases, with 10 bases sitting between them. Per the germline V gene, CDR1 is MDHEN and CDR2 is SYDVKM. The CDR3 bases are TGTGCCAGCAGCCCTCCTTTAAATCAGCCCCAGCATTTT. It specifies CASSPPLNQPQHF.

Only a few counts were recorded for this clonotype. The rearrangement uses TRBV6-2 or TRBV6-3 and TRBJ2-7; TRBD2 is a possible D gene (5 bases). Trimming cost V 3 bases and J 4 bases, with 10 bases left between them. The CDR3 runs to 13 residues. Germline V gene lookup returns CDR1 MNHEY and CDR2 SVGEGT. CDR3 sequence reads: CASSYQDWYEQYV. Here the CDR3 DNA reads TGTGCCAGCAGTTATCAGGACTGGTACGAGCAGTACGTC.

This chain joins TRBV20-1 and TRBJ2-7; TRBD2 agrees at 12 bases. Per the germline V gene, CDR1 is DFQATT and CDR2 is SNEGSKA (reference sequence). V dropped 0 bases and J dropped 4; count of bases not matched to a gene: 7. The CDR3 covers 16 residues. In DNA, the CDR3 is TGCAGTGCTAGAGACCTAGCGGGAGGGCCATCATACGAGCAGTACGTC. Residues: CSARDLAGGPSYEQYV.

This clonotype appeared once. The CDR3 DNA reads TGTGCCAGCAGTTACTCGTTTGGACAGCCGAACTATGGCTACACCTTC. Its protein is CASSYSFGQPNYGYTF. The V call is TRBV6-2 or TRBV6-3, the J call TRBJ1-2; TRBD1 might be the D (6 bases). Trimming pared 0 bases from V and 2 bases from J, leaving 13 bases between. CDR1 and CDR2 from the germline V gene are MNHEY and SVGEGT. The CDR3 length is 16 residues.